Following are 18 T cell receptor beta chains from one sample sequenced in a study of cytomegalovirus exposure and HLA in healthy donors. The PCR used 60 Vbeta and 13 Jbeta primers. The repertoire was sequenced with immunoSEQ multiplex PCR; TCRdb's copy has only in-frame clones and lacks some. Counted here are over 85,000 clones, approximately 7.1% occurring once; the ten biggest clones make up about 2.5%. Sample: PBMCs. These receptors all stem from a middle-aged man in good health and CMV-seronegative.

The CDR3 DNA reads as TGTGCCAGCAGCCCCAACCCAAGGACAGAGTCCTCTGGGGCCAACGTCCTGACTTTC. Translated: CASSPNPRTESSGANVLTF. V gene TRBV14 combines with J gene TRBJ2-6; the D gene is possibly TRBD1 (6 bases). Trimming pared 4 bases from V and 0 bases from J, leaving 19 bases between. There are 19 residues in the CDR3. The germline V gene has CDR1 SGHDN and CDR2 FVKESK. The variable domain in full, with the rest retrieved from reference TRBV14 and TRBJ2-6, is EAGVTQFPSHSVIEKGQTVTLRCDPISGHDNLYWYRRVMGKEIKFLLHFVKESKQDESGMPNNRFLAERTGGTYSTLKVQPAELEDSGVYFCASSPNPRTESSGANVLTFGAGSRLTVL.

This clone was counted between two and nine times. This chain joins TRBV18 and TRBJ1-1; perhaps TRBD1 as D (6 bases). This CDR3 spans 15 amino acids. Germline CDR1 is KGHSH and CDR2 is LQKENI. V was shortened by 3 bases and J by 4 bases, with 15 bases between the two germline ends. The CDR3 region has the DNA TGTGCCAGCTCACCCCAGGGACAAGGGGGCACTGAAGCTTTCTTT. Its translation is CASSPQGQGGTEAFF.

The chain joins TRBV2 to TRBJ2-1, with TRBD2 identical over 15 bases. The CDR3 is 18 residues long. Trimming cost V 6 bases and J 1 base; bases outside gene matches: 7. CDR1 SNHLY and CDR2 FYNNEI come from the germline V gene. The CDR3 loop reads CASRQGLAGGPSYNEQFF. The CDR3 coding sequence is TGTGCCAGCAGACAAGGACTAGCGGGGGGGCCGTCCTACAATGAGCAGTTCTTC.

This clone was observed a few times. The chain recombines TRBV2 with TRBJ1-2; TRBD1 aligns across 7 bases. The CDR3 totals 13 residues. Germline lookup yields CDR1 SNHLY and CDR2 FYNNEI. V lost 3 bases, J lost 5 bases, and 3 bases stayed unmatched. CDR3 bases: TGTGCCAGCAGTGATACAGGGGTTTATGGCTACACCTTC. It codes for CASSDTGVYGYTF.

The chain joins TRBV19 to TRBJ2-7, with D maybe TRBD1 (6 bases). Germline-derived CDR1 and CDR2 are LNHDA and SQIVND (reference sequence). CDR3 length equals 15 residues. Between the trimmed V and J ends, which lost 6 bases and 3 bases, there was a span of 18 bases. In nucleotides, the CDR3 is TGTGCCAGTAGGAGGGACATTACCCTAAGCTACGAGCAGTACTTC. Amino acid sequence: CASRRDITLSYEQYF.

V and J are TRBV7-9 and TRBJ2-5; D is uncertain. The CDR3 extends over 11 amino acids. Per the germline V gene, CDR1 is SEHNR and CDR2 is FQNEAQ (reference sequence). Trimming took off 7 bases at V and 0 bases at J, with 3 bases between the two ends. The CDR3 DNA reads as TGTGCCAGCACGTACCAAGAGACCCAGTACTTC. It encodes CASTYQETQYF. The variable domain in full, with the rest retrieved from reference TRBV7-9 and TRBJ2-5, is DTGVSQNPRHKITKRGQNVTFRCDPISEHNRLYWYRQTLGQGPEFLTYFQNEAQLEKSRLLSDRFSAERPKGSFSTLEIQRTEQGDSAMYLCASTYQETQYFGPGTRLLVL.

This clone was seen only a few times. DNA for the CDR3: TGTGCCAGCAGCTCCAATCCCTACGAGCAGTACTTC. Its translation is CASSSNPYEQYF. The chain has TRBV7-2 and TRBJ2-5; no firm D call. Gene TRBJ2-7 matches the end of the DNA better, so the J call may be wrong. CDR1 and CDR2 from the germline V gene are SGHTA and FQGNSA. The CDR3 runs to 12 residues.

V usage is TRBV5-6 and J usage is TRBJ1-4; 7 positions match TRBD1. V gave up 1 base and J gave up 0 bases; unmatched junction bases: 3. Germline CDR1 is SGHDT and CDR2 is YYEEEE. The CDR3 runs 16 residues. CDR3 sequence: CASSLIQGATNEKLFF. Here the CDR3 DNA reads TGTGCCAGCAGCTTGATCCAGGGGGCAACTAATGAAAAACTGTTTTTT.

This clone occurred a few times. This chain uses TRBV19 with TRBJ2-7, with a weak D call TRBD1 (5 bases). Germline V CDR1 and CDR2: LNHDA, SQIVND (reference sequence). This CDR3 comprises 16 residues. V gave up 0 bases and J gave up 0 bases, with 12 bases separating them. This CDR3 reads CASSIEVTALSYEQYF. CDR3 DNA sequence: TGTGCCAGTAGTATAGAAGTGACAGCCCTCTCCTACGAGCAGTACTTC.

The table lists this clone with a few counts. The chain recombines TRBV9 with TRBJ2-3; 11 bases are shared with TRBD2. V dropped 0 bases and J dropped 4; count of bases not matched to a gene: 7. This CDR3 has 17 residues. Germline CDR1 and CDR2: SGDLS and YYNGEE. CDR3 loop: CASSVAHSGRGADTQYF. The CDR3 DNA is TGTGCCAGCAGCGTAGCTCATAGCGGGAGGGGAGCAGATACGCAGTATTTT. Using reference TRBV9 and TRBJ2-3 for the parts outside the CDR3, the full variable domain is DSGVTQTPKHLITATGQRVTLRCSPRSGDLSVYWYQQSLDQGLQFLIQYYNGEERAKGNILERFSAQQFPDLHSELNLSSLELGDSALYFCASSVAHSGRGADTQYFGPGTRLTVL.

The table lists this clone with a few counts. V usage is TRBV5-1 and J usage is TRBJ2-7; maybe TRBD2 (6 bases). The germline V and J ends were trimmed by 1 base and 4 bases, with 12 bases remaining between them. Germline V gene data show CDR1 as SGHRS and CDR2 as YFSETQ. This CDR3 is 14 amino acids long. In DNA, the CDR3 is TGCGCCAGCAGCTTGAGGAAAGGGACTTACGAGCAGTACTTC. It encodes CASSLRKGTYEQYF.

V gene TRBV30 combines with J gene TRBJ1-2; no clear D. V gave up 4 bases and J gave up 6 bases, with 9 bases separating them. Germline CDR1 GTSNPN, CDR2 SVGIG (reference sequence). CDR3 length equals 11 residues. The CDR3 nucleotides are TGTGCCTGGACCCCCGGGGATGGCTACACCTTC. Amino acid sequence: CAWTPGDGYTF. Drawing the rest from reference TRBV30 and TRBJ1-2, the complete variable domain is SQTIHQWPATLVQPVGSPLSLECTVEGTSNPNLYWYRQAAGRGLQLLFYSVGIGQISSEVPQNLSASRPQDRQFILSSKKLLLSDSGFYLCAWTPGDGYTFGSGTRLTVV.

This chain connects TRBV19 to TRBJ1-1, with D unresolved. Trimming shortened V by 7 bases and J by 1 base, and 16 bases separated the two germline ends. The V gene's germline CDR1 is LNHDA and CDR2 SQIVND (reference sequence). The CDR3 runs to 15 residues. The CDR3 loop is CASILGPGTNTEAFF. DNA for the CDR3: TGTGCCAGTATCTTAGGCCCGGGAACGAACACTGAAGCTTTCTTT.

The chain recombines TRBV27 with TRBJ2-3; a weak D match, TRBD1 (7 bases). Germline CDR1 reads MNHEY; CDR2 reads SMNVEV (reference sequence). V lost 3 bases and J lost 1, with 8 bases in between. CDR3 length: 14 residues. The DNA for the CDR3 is TGTGCCAGCAGTTTCAGGGGGGGCACAGATACGCAGTATTTT. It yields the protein CASSFRGGTDTQYF.

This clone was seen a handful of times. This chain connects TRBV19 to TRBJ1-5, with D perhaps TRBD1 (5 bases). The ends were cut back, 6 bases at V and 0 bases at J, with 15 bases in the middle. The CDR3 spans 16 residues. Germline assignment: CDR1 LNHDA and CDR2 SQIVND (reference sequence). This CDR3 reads CASSRDYHHSNQPQHF. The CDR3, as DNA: TGTGCCAGTAGCCGGGACTACCACCATAGCAATCAGCCCCAGCATTTT.

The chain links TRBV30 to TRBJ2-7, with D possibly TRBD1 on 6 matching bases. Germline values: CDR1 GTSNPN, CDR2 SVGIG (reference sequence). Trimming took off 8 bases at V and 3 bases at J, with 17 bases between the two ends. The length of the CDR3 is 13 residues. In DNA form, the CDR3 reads TGTGCCGGGATACCCACAGGGAGCTACGAGCAGTACTTC. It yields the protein CAGIPTGSYEQYF.

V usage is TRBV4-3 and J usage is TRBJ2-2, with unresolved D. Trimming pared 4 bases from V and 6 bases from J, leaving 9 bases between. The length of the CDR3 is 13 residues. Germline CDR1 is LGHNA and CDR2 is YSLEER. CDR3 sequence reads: CASSPVEAGELFF. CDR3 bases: TGCGCCAGCAGCCCGGTAGAGGCCGGGGAGCTGTTTTTT.

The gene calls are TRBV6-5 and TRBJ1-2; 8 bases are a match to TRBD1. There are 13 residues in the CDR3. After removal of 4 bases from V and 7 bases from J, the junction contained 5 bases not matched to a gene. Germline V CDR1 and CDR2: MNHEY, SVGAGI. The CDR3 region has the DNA TGTGCCAGCAGTTCACAGGGGGACGGTGGCTACACCTTC. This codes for CASSSQGDGGYTF.